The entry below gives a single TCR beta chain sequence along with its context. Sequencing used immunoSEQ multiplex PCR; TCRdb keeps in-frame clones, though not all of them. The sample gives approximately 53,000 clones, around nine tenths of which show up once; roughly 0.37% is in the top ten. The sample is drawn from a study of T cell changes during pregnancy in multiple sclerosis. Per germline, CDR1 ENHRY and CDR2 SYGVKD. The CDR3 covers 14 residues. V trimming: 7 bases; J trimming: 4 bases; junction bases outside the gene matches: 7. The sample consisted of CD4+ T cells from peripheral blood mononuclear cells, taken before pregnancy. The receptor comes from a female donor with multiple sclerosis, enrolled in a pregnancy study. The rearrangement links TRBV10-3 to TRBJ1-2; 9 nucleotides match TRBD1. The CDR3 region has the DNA TGTGCCATCACCACAGGGGGCGTCGGCTATGGCTACACCTTC. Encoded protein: CAITTGGVGYGYTF.